This T cell receptor (beta chain) comes out of a study of T-cell reconstitution after alpha-beta-depleted transplantation in children. This clonotype occurred many times. CDR3 length equals 14 residues. CDR1 is SGDLS, CDR2 YYNGEE, per germline. V gave up 3 bases and J gave up 5 bases; unmatched junction bases: 3. Unique molecular identifiers were incorporated when the TCRbeta library was constructed. In TCRdb, the PCR reads were re-called with MiXCR into one record per CDR3 protein. Found here are about 48,000 distinct CDR3 sequences, 5.5% to 7.5% of them singletons; the top ten hold more than 30%. This TCR came from a female patient aged 2-9 years who had a stem cell transplant for aplastic anemia, so the T cells may come from the graft donor. This rearrangement joins TRBV9 to TRBJ1-5, with TRBD1 identical over 9 bases. The sequencing here drew on PBMCs, mostly from graft donor cells, taken 60 days after TCRalphabeta/CD19-depleted stem cell transplant. The CDR3 nucleotides are TGTGCCAGCAGCGAAACAGGGGGCTATCAGCCCCAGCATTTT. It encodes CASSETGGYQPQHF.